The 6 T cell receptor beta chains below come from one sample, sequenced in a study of Ad26.COV2.S vaccination and SARS-CoV-2 variants. Treatment of the sample: around 19 received Ad26.COV2.S at low or high dose, single or two shots; about five received placebo; per-sample allocation not given. Repertoires come from day 63 after the first vaccine or placebo injection. Some clones are missing from TCRdb's copy, which holds only in-frame ones; the method was immunoSEQ multiplex PCR. The sample has hundreds of thousands of clones; 83% are singletons. The specimen comprised peripheral blood, sampled in a trial of Ad26.COV2.S vaccine versus placebo. The origin of the receptors is a person aged 18 to 59 who received the Ad26.COV2.S COVID-19 vaccine or a placebo.

This clone has just a few counts. The sample holds other DNA sequences that translate to the same CDR3. J is TRBJ1-1 and V is TRBV5-1; 7 bases fit TRBD1. Per the germline V gene, CDR1 is SGHRS and CDR2 is YFSETQ. The CDR3 is made up of 14 amino acids. V shed 3 bases, J shed 1 base, and the junction held 3 bases outside the gene matches. CDR3 DNA sequence: TGCGCCAGCAGCTCTCAGGGGGGGAACACTGAAGCTTTCTTT. This codes for CASSSQGGNTEAFF.

The chain is built from TRBV14 and TRBJ1-2; 7 bases are shared with TRBD1. Germline CDR1 is SGHDN and CDR2 is FVKESK. This CDR3 region has 15 residues. The V segment lost 4 bases and the J segment 2 bases; nucleotides outside the gene matches: 7. CDR3 region: CASSLPGQMNYGYTF. DNA for the CDR3: TGTGCCAGCAGCCTACCGGGACAGATGAACTATGGCTACACCTTC.

The V gene is TRBV19, the J gene TRBJ2-7; 8 positions match TRBD1. Per germline, CDR1 LNHDA and CDR2 SQIVND (reference sequence). This CDR3 spans 15 amino acids. Trimming cost V 6 bases and J 5 bases; bases outside gene matches: 12. CDR3 nucleotide sequence: TGTGCCAGTAGCACGATAGGACAGGGACCGCACGAGCAGTACTTC. As protein: CASSTIGQGPHEQYF.

Notes on this clone: The germline gene is not matched at one end of the junction; a read error may be the cause. The chain is built from TRBV7-6 and TRBJ2-3; 8 nucleotides agree with TRBD2. The CDR3 covers 16 residues. Per germline, CDR1 SGHVS and CDR2 FNYEAQ. CDR3 bases: TGTGCCAGCAGCTTAGTAGCGGGATATAGCACAGATGCGCAGTATTTT. This gives the protein CASSLVAGYSTDAQYF.

This sequence joins TRBV10-2 and TRBJ1-1; D gene unclear. V gave up 6 bases and J gave up 0 bases, with 14 bases separating them. CDR1 and CDR2 (germline): WSHSY, SAAADI. The CDR3 length is 15 residues. The CDR3 DNA reads as TGCGCCAGCAGAAGGGAGGTTGGGTTGAACACTGAAGCTTTCTTT. Translation: CASRREVGLNTEAFF.

The J gene is TRBJ1-2, the V gene TRBV7-2; 8 positions agree with TRBD1. V lost 3 bases, J lost 14 bases, and 8 bases stayed unmatched. CDR1 is SGHTA, CDR2 FQGNSA, per germline. This CDR3 has 12 amino acids. The CDR3 loop reads CASSFVTGAETF. As DNA, the CDR3 is TGTGCCAGCAGCTTTGTGACAGGGGCAGAGACCTTC.